The 19 T cell receptor beta chains below come from one sample, sequenced in a study of CXCR3-negative and CXCR3-positive naive CD8 T cells. It was by 5' RACE with UMI labels that the TRB cDNA libraries were prepared. From the 5' RACE reads, TCRdb lists one entry per CDR3 protein and no DNA. Recorded here are tens of thousands of distinct CDR3 sequences; the top ten clones represent about 1.5%. Material for sequencing was naive CXCR3- CD8+ T cells from blood. The subset: CD45RO-CCR7+CD27+CD95- naive CD8+ T cells lacking CXCR3 (TNR3-). These receptors all come from a human donor in good health. Some clones in this sample may be carry-over from other donors' samples.

This chain links TRBV12-3 or TRBV12-4 with TRBJ2-5; no DNA is available, so the TRBD1 call from TCRdb remains unchecked. This CDR3 is 12 amino acids long. The chain's CDR3 is CASSGTQETQYF.

The V and J genes are TRBV6-5 and TRBJ1-1; there is no DNA to check the TCRdb D call of TRBD1. CDR1 is MNHEY and CDR2 is SVGAGI in the germline V gene. The CDR3 has 13 residues. CDR3: CASSSGQNTEAFF.

The V call is TRBV18, the J call TRBJ1-1; TCRdb's D call, TRBD1, is unchecked because there is no DNA. Germline CDR1 KGHSH, CDR2 LQKENI. The CDR3 is made up of 16 amino acids. CDR3 residues: CASSLWGDGMNTEAFF.

The CDR3 reads CASASDGGGADTQYF. This chain uses TRBV12-3 or TRBV12-4 with TRBJ2-3; the TCRdb call, TRBD1, lacks DNA for checking. The CDR3 consists of 15 residues.

The genes are TRBV7-9 and TRBJ2-7; without DNA, the TCRdb call of TRBD2 cannot be checked. The V gene's germline CDR1 is SEHNR and CDR2 FQNEAQ (reference sequence). The CDR3 runs to 15 residues. This CDR3 is CASSAGWAASYEQYF.

This chain links TRBV7-3 with TRBJ1-1; the D gene TCRdb calls, TRBD1, cannot be checked with no DNA. The CDR3 has 15 residues. CDR1 SGHTA and CDR2 FQGTGA come from the germline V gene. The CDR3 is CASSQAQGANTEAFF.

This chain links TRBV4-2 with TRBJ2-3; TCRdb names TRBD1, which stays unverified in the absence of DNA. The CDR3 loop spans 16 amino acids. The germline gives CDR1 LGHNA, CDR2 YNFKEQ. The CDR3 sequence is CASSPGDTTSTDTQYF.

The chain combines TRBV5-1 with TRBJ1-5; absent DNA, TCRdb's TRBD1 call cannot be checked. CDR3 length equals 14 residues. Germline V gene data show CDR1 as SGHRS and CDR2 as YFSETQ. The CDR3 reads CACSGQGYNQPQHF. Drawing the rest from reference TRBV5-1 and TRBJ1-5, the complete variable domain is KAGVTQTPRYLIKTRGQQVTLSCSPISGHRSVSWYQQTPGQGLQFLFEYFSETQRNKGNFPGRFSGRQFSNSRSEMNVSTLELGDSALYLCACSGQGYNQPQHFGDGTRLSIL.

The chain recombines TRBV28 with TRBJ2-1; TCRdb designates TRBD1, a call that cannot be tested without DNA. The CDR3 is 15 amino acids. Germline lookup yields CDR1 MDHEN and CDR2 SYDVKM. The CDR3 spells CASTPKGAVHNEQFF.

V and J are TRBV9 and TRBJ1-1; TCRdb names TRBD1, which stays unverified in the absence of DNA. The germline V gene encodes CDR1 SGDLS and CDR2 YYNGEE. The CDR3 runs to 13 residues. The CDR3 spells CASSVEGGTEAFF.

The V and J genes are TRBV7-9 and TRBJ2-1; TCRdb calls TRBD2, which cannot be checked without DNA. The germline V gene has CDR1 SEHNR and CDR2 FQNEAQ (reference sequence). This CDR3 is built from 17 residues. Here the CDR3 reads CASRSTRLAAEYNEQFF.

The chain combines TRBV7-9 with TRBJ1-2. Germline V lookup: CDR1 SEHNR, CDR2 FQNEAQ (reference sequence). This CDR3 comprises 11 residues. The CDR3 loop reads CASSLNWGYTF.

The V and J genes are TRBV19 and TRBJ1-2; checking the TCRdb D call of TRBD1 is not possible without DNA. The CDR3 covers 14 residues. Looked up from germline, CDR1 is LNHDA and CDR2 is SQIVND (reference sequence). CDR3 region: CASSVQGLNYGYTF.

V and J are TRBV5-1 and TRBJ2-2. Germline lookup yields CDR1 SGHRS and CDR2 YFSETQ. The CDR3 is 14 residues long. The CDR3 loop reads CASSLDETTGELFF. The variable domain in full, completed from reference TRBV5-1 and TRBJ2-2, reads KAGVTQTPRYLIKTRGQQVTLSCSPISGHRSVSWYQQTPGQGLQFLFEYFSETQRNKGNFPGRFSGRQFSNSRSEMNVSTLELGDSALYLCASSLDETTGELFFGEGSRLTVL.

The genes are TRBV19 and TRBJ2-7. In germline, CDR1 is LNHDA, CDR2 SQIVND (reference sequence). The CDR3 runs to 13 residues. CDR3 protein: CASSIAVSYEQYF.

CDR3 in amino acids: CASRTDSSSYNEQFF. V is TRBV28 and J is TRBJ2-1. Germline CDR1 reads MDHEN; CDR2 reads SYDVKM. The CDR3 sequence is 15 residues long. Full variable domain (remainder filled in from reference TRBV28 and TRBJ2-1): DVKVTQSSRYLVKRTGEKVFLECVQDMDHENMFWYRQDPGLGLRLIYFSYDVKMKEKGDIPEGYSVSREKKERFSLILESASTNQTSMYLCASRTDSSSYNEQFFGPGTRLTVL.

The genes are TRBV5-1 and TRBJ1-1; TCRdb gives TRBD1 as the D gene, but with no DNA this cannot be confirmed. CDR1 and CDR2 (germline): SGHRS, YFSETQ. The CDR3 contains 14 residues. The chain's CDR3 is CASSLRAGDTEAFF.

The rearrangement joins TRBV20-1 to TRBJ2-3; the D call from TCRdb, TRBD1, cannot be confirmed without DNA. CDR1 and CDR2 from the germline V gene are DFQATT and SNEGSKA (reference sequence). The CDR3 totals 11 residues. The CDR3 sequence: CSAAGLLGEYF.

V usage is TRBV10-2 and J usage is TRBJ2-7. CDR1 and CDR2 from the germline V gene are WSHSY and SAAADI. CDR3 length: 12 residues. The CDR3 loop reads CASSESRDEQYF.